Shown below are 11 T cell receptor beta chains from a single sample sequenced in a study of shared clonotypes between healthy human individuals. Clones were sequenced by immunoSEQ multiplex PCR, and TCRdb holds only the in-frame ones, with some missing. The sample carries 600,000 to 750,000 clones, 90% recorded once. The material sequenced was memory CD8+ T cells from PBMCs. As to subset: CD45RO+ cells pooled with CCR7-negative TemRA cells. The receptor source for this set is a man between 18 and 35 years old in good health. Some clones in this sample may be carry-over from other donors' samples.

The chain links TRBV7-8 to TRBJ1-3; TRBD1 matches at 7 bases. The CDR3 is 16 residues long. The junction had 6 bases not matched to a gene; V was cut back by 4 bases and J by 0 bases. Looked up from germline, CDR1 is SGHVS and CDR2 is FQNEAQ. CDR3 loop: CASSSGTASSGNTIYF. DNA for the CDR3: TGTGCCAGCAGCTCCGGGACAGCTAGCTCTGGAAACACCATATATTTT.

V and J are TRBV28 and TRBJ2-5; D perhaps matches TRBD2 (7 bases). In germline, CDR1 is MDHEN, CDR2 SYDVKM. This CDR3 spans 16 amino acids. V shed 5 bases and J shed 5 bases, with 21 bases lying between them. CDR3 bases: TGTGCCAGCAGTATTTCAGGGGAGGGGACTAAGGAGACCCAGTACTTC. The encoded protein is CASSISGEGTKETQYF.

The gene calls are TRBV13 and TRBJ2-2; D call uncertain. The CDR3 has 15 amino acids. V lost 1 base and J lost 3, with 9 bases in between. CDR1 is PRHDT and CDR2 is FYEKMQ in the germline V gene (reference sequence). DNA of the CDR3: TGTGCCAGCAGCTTAGCCGGGCCCTACACCGGGGAGCTGTTTTTT. This translates into CASSLAGPYTGELFF.

This rearrangement joins TRBV9 to TRBJ2-2; possibly TRBD2 for D (5 bases). This CDR3 has 13 residues. The germline CDR1 and CDR2 sequences are SGDLS and YYNGEE. Trimming took off 9 bases at V and 0 bases at J, with 9 bases between the two ends. The CDR3 reads CATARANTGELFF. The CDR3 region has the DNA TGTGCCACCGCGAGGGCGAACACCGGGGAGCTGTTTTTT.

J is TRBJ2-3 and V is TRBV29-1; 7 nucleotides match TRBD1. There are 13 residues in the CDR3. The germline gives CDR1 SQVTM, CDR2 ANQGSEA. V lost 4 bases, J lost 1 base, and 2 bases stayed unmatched. The CDR3: CSVVGGGTDTQYF. Written as DNA, the CDR3 is TGCAGCGTTGTAGGGGGCGGCACAGATACGCAGTATTTT.

The rearrangement uses TRBV30 and TRBJ2-7; D possibly corresponds to TRBD1 (5 bases). CDR3 length equals 13 residues. The germline gives CDR1 GTSNPN, CDR2 SVGIG (reference sequence). Trimming removed 0 bases from V and 4 bases from J, with 10 bases in between. CDR3 DNA: TGTGCCTGGAGTGTAGGGGCTCGGTACGAGCAGTACTTC. It codes for CAWSVGARYEQYF.

This chain uses TRBV2 with TRBJ2-2; 7 nucleotides align to TRBD2. The length of the CDR3 is 13 residues. Germline CDR1 SNHLY, CDR2 FYNNEI. The junction had 6 bases not matched to a gene; V was cut back by 8 bases and J by 6 bases. CDR3 residues: CASGRALSGELFF. CDR3 nucleotides: TGTGCCAGCGGGAGGGCTTTGTCCGGGGAGCTGTTTTTT.

The chain joins TRBV19 to TRBJ2-7; 8 bases map to TRBD1. The ends lost 0 bases at V and 3 bases at J; junction bases unmatched: 7. Germline CDR1 LNHDA, CDR2 SQIVND (reference sequence). The CDR3 runs to 16 residues. DNA of the CDR3: TGTGCCAGTAGTATAGATCGGGCCAGGGGGCTCTACGAGCAGTACTTC. Amino acids: CASSIDRARGLYEQYF.

This clone came up once. This chain connects TRBV7-2 to TRBJ2-1; unclear D gene. The CDR3 runs to 12 residues. V shed 5 bases and J shed 9 bases, with 11 bases lying between them. Per the germline V gene, CDR1 is SGHTA and CDR2 is FQGNSA. The CDR3 sequence is CASSQGRPEQFF. As DNA, the CDR3 is TGTGCCAGCAGCCAAGGTCGGCCTGAGCAGTTCTTC.

The genes are TRBV28 and TRBJ2-1; D is undetermined. CDR1 is MDHEN and CDR2 is SYDVKM in the germline V gene. The CDR3 length is 13 residues. V lost 5 bases, J lost 2 bases, and 7 bases lay in between. The DNA of the CDR3 is TGTGCCAGCAGTCCCTCTACCTACAATGAGCAGTTCTTC. Amino acids: CASSPSTYNEQFF.

The chain employs TRBV9 and TRBJ2-5, with a possible D match to TRBD2 (7 bases). CDR1 is SGDLS, CDR2 YYNGEE, per germline. The CDR3 covers 15 residues. Between the trimmed V and J ends, which lost 3 bases and 1 base, there was a span of 13 bases. Here the CDR3 reads CASSAAGTTQETQYF. In DNA, the CDR3 is TGTGCCAGCAGCGCAGCGGGGACAACCCAAGAGACCCAGTACTTC.